This TCR beta chain came from a study of CD4+ T cells in melanoma. Notes on the study in general: CD8+ T cell, macrophage and B cell function reportedly correlated with neoantigen-specific CD4+ T cells. Neoantigen-specific CD4+ T cells in melanoma reportedly had diverse differentiation states.

Germline V CDR1 and CDR2: SGHTA, FQGTGA. V was clipped by 5 bases and J by 2 bases; unmatched bases: 8. The length of the CDR3 is 15 residues. Sequencing was performed with immunoSEQ multiplex PCR; in TCRdb, only in-frame clones are kept and a portion is missing. Here the sample spans 52,000 or so clones, roughly three quarters being singletons. In its sample, this clone was seen a few times. Antigen unknown. The J gene is TRBJ2-5, the V gene TRBV7-3; 7 bases fit TRBD2. This TCR was recovered from a human donor with melanoma. Sequencing input: tumor tissue. CDR3 coding DNA: TGTGCCAGCAGCCCATTGGGGGGGTGGCAAGAGACCCAGTACTTC. Residues: CASSPLGGWQETQYF.